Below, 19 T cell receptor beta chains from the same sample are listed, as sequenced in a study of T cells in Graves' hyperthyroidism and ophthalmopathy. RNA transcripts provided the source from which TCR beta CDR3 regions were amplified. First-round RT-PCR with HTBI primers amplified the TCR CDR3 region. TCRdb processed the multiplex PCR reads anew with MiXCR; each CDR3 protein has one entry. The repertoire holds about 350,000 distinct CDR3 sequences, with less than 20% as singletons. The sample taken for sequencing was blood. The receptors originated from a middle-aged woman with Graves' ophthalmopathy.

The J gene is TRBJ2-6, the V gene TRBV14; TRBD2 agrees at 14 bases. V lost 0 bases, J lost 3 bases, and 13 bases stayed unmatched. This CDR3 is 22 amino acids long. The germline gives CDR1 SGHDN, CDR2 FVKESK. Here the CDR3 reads CASSQDRRVTSGRAFGANVLTF. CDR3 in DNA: TGTGCCAGCAGCCAAGATCGGAGGGTGACTAGCGGGAGGGCATTTGGGGCCAACGTCCTGACTTTC.

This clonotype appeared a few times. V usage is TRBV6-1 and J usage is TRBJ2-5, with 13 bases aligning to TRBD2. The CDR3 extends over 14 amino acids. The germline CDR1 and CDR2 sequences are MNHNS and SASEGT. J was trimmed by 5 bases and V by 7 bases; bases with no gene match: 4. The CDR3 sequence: CASKTSGRTETQYF. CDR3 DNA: TGTGCCAGCAAGACTAGCGGGAGGACGGAGACCCAGTACTTC.

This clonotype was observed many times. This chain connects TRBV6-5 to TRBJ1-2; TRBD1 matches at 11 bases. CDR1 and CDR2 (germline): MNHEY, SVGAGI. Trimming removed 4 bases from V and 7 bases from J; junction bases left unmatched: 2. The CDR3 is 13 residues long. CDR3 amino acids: CASSFGTGGGYTF. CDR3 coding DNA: TGTGCCAGCAGTTTCGGGACAGGGGGTGGCTACACCTTC.

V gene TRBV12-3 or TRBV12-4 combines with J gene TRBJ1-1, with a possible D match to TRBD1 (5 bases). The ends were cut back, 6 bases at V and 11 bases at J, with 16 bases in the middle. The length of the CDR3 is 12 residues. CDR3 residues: CASSSDSGRAFF. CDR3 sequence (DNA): TGTGCCAGCAGCTCCGACAGCGGACGGGCTTTCTTT.

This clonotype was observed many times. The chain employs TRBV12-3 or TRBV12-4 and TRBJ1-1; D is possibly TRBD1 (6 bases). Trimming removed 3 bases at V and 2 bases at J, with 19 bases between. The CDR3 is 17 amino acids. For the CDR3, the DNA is TGTGCCAGCAGTTTCCACCGGACAGAACGGCCCAACACTGAAGCTTTCTTT. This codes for CASSFHRTERPNTEAFF.

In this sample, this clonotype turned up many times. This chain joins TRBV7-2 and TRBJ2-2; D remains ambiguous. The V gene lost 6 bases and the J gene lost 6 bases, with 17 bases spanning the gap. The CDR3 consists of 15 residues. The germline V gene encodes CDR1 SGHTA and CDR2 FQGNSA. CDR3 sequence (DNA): TGTGCCAGCAGTCCGGCGAGGCAGTTTTCCGGGGAGCTGTTTTTT. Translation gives CASSPARQFSGELFF. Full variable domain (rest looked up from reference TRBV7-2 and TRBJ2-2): GAGVSQSPSNKVTEKGKDVELRCDPISGHTALYWYRQSLGQGLEFLIYFQGNSAPDKSGLPSDRFSAERTGGSVSTLTIQRTQQEDSAVYLCASSPARQFSGELFFGEGSRLTVL.

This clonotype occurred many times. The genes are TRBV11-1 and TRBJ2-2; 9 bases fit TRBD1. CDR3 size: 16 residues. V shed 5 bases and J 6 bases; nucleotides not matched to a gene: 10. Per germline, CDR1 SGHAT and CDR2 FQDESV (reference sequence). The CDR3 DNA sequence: TGTGCCAGCAGCCGTCCGGGACAGGGACGGTCCGGGGAGCTGTTTTTT. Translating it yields CASSRPGQGRSGELFF. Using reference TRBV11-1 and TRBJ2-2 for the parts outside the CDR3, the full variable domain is EAEVAQSPRYKITEKSQAVAFWCDPISGHATLYWYRQILGQGPELLVQFQDESVVDDSQLPKDRFSAERLKGVDSTLKIQPAELGDSAMYLCASSRPGQGRSGELFFGEGSRLTVL.

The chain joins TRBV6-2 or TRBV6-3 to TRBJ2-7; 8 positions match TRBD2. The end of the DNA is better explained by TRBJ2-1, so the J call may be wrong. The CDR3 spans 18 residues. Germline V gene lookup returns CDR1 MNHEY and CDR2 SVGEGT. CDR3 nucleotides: TGTGCCAGCAGTTATAGCCCCACCGGGGTCGGGAGGGCCTACGAGCAGTTCTTC. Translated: CASSYSPTGVGRAYEQFF.

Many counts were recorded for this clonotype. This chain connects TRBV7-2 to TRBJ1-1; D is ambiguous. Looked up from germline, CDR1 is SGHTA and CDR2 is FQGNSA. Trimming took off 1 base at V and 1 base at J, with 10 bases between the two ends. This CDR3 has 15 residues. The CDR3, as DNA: TGTGCCAGCAGCTTAGTGGTCAGAGGGAACACTGAAGCTTTCTTT. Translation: CASSLVVRGNTEAFF.

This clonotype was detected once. The DNA of the CDR3 is TGTGCCAGCAGCCAATGGGACACAAGCAACACTGAAGCTTTCTTT. Protein sequence: CASSQWDTSNTEAFF. V gene TRBV14 combines with J gene TRBJ1-1, with D perhaps matching TRBD1 (6 bases). The CDR3 is 15 amino acids. Trimming removed 2 bases at V and 2 bases at J, with 12 bases between. Germline CDR1 reads SGHDN; CDR2 reads FVKESK. The full variable domain, in which reference TRBV14 and TRBJ1-1 provide the parts outside the CDR3, is EAGVTQFPSHSVIEKGQTVTLRCDPISGHDNLYWYRRVMGKEIKFLLHFVKESKQDESGMPNNRFLAERTGGTYSTLKVQPAELEDSGVYFCASSQWDTSNTEAFFGQGTRLTVV.

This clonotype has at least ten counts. As DNA, the CDR3 is TGTGCCAGCAGACCCTTCGGACAGTCGCTTTCACCCCTCCACTTT. Amino acid sequence: CASRPFGQSLSPLHF. The chain has TRBV6-2 or TRBV6-3 and TRBJ1-6; D perhaps matches TRBD1 (6 bases). Germline V gene sequence: CDR1 MNHEY, CDR2 SVGEGT. The CDR3 extends over 15 amino acids. Trimming shortened V by 6 bases and J by 9 bases, and 18 bases separated the two germline ends.

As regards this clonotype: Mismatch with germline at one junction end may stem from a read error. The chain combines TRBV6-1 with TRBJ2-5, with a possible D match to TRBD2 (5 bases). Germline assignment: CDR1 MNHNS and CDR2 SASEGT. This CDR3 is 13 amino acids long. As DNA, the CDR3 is TGTGCCAGGATCAGCTTGCCGAGGGAGACACAGTACTTC. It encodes CARISLPRETQYF.

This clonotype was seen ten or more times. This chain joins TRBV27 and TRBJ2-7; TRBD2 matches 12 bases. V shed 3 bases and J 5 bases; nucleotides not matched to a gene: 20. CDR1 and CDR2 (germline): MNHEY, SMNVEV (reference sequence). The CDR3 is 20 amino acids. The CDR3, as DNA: TGTGCCAGCAGTTTCACAGGGCTCGGGACTAGCGGGCGTTATCGACACGAGCAGTACTTC. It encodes CASSFTGLGTSGRYRHEQYF.

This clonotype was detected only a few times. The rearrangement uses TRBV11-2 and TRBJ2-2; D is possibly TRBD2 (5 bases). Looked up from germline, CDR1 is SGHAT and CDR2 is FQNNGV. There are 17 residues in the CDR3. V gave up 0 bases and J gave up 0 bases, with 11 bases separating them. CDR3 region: CASSLDPAAANTGELFF. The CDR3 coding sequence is TGTGCCAGCAGCTTAGATCCCGCAGCGGCGAACACCGGGGAGCTGTTTTTT. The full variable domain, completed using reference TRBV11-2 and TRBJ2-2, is EAGVAQSPRYKIIEKRQSVAFWCNPISGHATLYWYQQILGQGPKLLIQFQNNGVVDDSQLPKDRFSAERLKGVDSTLKIQPAKLEDSAVYLCASSLDPAAANTGELFFGEGSRLTVL.

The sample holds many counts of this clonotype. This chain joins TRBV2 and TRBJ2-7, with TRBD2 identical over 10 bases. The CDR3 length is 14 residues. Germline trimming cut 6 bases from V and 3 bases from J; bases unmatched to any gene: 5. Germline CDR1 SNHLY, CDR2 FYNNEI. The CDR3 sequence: CASSITSGNYEQYF. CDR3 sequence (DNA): TGTGCCAGCAGCATAACTAGCGGGAACTACGAGCAGTACTTC.

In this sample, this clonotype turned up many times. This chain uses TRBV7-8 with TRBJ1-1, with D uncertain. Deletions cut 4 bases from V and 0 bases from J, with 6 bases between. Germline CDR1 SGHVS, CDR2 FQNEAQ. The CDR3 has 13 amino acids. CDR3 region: CASSSVMNTEAFF. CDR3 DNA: TGTGCCAGCAGCTCAGTAATGAACACTGAAGCTTTCTTT.

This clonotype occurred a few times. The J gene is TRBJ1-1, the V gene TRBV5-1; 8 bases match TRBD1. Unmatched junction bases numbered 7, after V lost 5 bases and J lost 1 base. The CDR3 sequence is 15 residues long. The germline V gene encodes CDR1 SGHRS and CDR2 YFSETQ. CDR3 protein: CASSPTGGPNTEAFF. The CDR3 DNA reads TGCGCCAGCAGTCCTACAGGGGGGCCGAACACTGAAGCTTTCTTT. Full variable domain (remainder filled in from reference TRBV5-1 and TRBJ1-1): KAGVTQTPRYLIKTRGQQVTLSCSPISGHRSVSWYQQTPGQGLQFLFEYFSETQRNKGNFPGRFSGRQFSNSRSEMNVSTLELGDSALYLCASSPTGGPNTEAFFGQGTRLTVV.

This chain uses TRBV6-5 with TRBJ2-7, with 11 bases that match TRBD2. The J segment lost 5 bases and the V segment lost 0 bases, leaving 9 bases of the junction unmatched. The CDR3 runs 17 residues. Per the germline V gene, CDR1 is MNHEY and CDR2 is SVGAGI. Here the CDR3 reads CASSYSTLAGDSDEQYF. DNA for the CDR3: TGTGCCAGCAGTTACTCGACACTAGCGGGAGATTCGGACGAGCAGTACTTC.

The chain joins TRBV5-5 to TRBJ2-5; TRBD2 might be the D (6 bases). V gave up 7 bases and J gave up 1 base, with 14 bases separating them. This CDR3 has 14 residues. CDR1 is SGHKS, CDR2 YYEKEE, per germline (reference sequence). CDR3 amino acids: CASGTPRLQETQYF. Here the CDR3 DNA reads TGTGCCAGCGGGACTCCTCGCCTCCAAGAGACCCAGTACTTC. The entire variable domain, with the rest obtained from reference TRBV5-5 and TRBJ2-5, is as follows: DAGVTQSPTHLIKTRGQQVTLRCSPISGHKSVSWYQQVLGQGPQFIFQYYEKEERGRGNFPDRFSARQFPNYSSELNVNALLLGDSALYLCASGTPRLQETQYFGPGTRLLVL.